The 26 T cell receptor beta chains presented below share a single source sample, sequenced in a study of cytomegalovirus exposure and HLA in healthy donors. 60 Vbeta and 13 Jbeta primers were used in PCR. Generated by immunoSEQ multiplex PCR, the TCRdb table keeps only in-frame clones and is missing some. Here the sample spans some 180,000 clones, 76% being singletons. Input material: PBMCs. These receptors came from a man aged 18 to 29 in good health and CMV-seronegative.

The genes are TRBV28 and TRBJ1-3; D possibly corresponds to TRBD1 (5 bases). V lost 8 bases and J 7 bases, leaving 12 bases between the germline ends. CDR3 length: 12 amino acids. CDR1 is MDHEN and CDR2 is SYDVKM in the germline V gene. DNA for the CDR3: TGTGCCAGCGCTCTCGGGGGGAACACCATATATTTT. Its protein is CASALGGNTIYF.

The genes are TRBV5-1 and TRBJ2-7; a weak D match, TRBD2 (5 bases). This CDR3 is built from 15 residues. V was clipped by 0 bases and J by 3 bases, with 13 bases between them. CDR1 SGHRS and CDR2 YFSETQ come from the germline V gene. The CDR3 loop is CASSLAAGNYYEQYF. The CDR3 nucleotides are TGCGCCAGCAGCTTGGCTGCGGGCAATTACTACGAGCAGTACTTC.

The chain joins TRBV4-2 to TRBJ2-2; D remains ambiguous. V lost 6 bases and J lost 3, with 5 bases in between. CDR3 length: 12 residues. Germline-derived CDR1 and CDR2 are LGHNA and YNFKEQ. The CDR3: CASRFDTGELFF. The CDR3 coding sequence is TGTGCCAGCAGGTTCGACACCGGGGAGCTGTTTTTT.

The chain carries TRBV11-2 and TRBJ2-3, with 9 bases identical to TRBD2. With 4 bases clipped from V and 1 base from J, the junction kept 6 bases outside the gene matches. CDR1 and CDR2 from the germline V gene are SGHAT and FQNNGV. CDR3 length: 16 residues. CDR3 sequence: CASSSRKRGGTDTQYF. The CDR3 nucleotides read TGTGCCAGCAGCTCCCGGAAGCGGGGGGGCACAGATACGCAGTATTTT.

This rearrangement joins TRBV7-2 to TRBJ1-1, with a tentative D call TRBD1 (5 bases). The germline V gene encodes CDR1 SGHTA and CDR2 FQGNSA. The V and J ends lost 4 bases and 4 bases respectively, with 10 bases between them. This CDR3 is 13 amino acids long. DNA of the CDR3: TGTGCCAGCAGCTATCAGGGCCTCACTGAAGCTTTCTTT. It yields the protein CASSYQGLTEAFF.

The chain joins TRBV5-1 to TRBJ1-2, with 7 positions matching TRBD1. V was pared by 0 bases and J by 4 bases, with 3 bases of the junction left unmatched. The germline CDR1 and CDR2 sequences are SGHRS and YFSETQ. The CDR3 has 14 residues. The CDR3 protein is CASSLGGGVYGYTF. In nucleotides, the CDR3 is TGCGCCAGCAGCTTGGGAGGGGGCGTCTATGGCTACACCTTC.

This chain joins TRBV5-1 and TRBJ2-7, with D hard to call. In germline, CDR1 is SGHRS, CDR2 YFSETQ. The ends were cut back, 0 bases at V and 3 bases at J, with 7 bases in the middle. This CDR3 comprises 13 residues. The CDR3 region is CASSLGIGYEQYF. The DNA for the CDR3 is TGCGCCAGCAGCTTGGGCATCGGCTACGAGCAGTACTTC.

This CDR3 is CAGQTGAAGSNQPQHF. The CDR3 DNA reads TGTGCCGGACAGACTGGGGCAGCCGGGAGCAATCAGCCCCAGCATTTT. The V and J genes are TRBV28 and TRBJ1-5, with D possibly matching TRBD1 (6 bases). The V and J ends lost 11 bases and 1 base respectively, with 21 bases between them. The germline gives CDR1 MDHEN, CDR2 SYDVKM. The CDR3 is 16 residues long.

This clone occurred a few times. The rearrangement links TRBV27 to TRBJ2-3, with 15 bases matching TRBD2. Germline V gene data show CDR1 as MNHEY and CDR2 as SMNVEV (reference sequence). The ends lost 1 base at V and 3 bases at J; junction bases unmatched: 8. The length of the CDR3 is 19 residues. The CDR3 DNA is TGTGCCAGCAGTTTATACGGGACTAGCGGGAGGAAAGGGACAGATACGCAGTATTTT. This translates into CASSLYGTSGRKGTDTQYF.

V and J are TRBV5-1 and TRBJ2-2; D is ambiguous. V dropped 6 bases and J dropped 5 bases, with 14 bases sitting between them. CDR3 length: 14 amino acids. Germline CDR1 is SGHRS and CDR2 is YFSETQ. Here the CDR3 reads CASNLGSGTGELFF. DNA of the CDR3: TGCGCCAGCAACCTCGGTTCCGGGACCGGGGAGCTGTTTTTT.

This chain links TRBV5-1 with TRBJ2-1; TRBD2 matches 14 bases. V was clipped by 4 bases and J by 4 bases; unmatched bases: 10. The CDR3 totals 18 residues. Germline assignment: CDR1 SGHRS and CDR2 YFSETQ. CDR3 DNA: TGCGCCAGCAGCCCTCGGGGGACTAGCGGGGGAAGTTACAATGAGCAGTTCTTC. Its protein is CASSPRGTSGGSYNEQFF. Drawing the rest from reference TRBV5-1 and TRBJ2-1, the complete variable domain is KAGVTQTPRYLIKTRGQQVTLSCSPISGHRSVSWYQQTPGQGLQFLFEYFSETQRNKGNFPGRFSGRQFSNSRSEMNVSTLELGDSALYLCASSPRGTSGGSYNEQFFGPGTRLTVL.

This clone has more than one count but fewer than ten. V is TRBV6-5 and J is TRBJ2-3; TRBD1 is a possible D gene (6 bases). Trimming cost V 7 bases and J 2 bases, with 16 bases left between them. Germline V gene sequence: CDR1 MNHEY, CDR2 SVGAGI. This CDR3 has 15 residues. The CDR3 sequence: CASTLGQYDTDTQYF. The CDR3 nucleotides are TGTGCCAGCACTCTAGGACAGTATGACACAGATACGCAGTATTTT.

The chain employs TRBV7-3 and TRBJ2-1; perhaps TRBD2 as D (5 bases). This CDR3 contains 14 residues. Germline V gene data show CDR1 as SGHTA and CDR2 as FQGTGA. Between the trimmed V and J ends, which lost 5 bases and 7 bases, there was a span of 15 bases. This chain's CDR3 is CASSRRPGVNEQFF. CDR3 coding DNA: TGTGCCAGCAGCCGGCGGCCCGGGGTGAATGAGCAGTTCTTC.

The CDR3 nucleotides are TGCGCCAGCAGCTTGGCAGGGGCGAGGTCAGAGACCCAGTACTTC. It yields the protein CASSLAGARSETQYF. V and J are TRBV5-1 and TRBJ2-5, with TRBD1 as a possible D gene (6 bases). Between the trimmed V and J ends, which lost 0 bases and 4 bases, there was a span of 13 bases. CDR3 length equals 15 residues. Germline CDR1 SGHRS, CDR2 YFSETQ.

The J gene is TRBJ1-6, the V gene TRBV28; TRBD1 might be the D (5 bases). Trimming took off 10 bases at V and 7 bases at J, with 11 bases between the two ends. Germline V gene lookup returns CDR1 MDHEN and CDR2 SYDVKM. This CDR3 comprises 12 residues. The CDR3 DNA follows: TGTGCCACTGCGGGGGACAATTCACCCCTCCACTTT. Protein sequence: CATAGDNSPLHF.

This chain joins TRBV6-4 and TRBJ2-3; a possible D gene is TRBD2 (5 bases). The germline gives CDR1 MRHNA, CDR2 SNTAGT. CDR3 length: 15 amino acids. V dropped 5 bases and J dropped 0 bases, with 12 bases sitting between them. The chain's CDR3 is CASSPLVGSTDTQYF. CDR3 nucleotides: TGTGCCAGCAGTCCACTAGTGGGGAGCACAGATACGCAGTATTTT.

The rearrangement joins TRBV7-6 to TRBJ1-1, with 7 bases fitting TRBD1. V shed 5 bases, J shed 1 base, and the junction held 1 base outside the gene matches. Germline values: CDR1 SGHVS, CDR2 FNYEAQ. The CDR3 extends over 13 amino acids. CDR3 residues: CASSGQENTEAFF. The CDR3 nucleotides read TGTGCCAGCAGCGGACAGGAGAACACTGAAGCTTTCTTT.

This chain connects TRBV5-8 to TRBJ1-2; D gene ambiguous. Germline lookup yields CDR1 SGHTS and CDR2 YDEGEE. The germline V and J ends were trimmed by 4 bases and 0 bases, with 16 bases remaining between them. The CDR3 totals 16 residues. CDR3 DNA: TGTGCCAGCAGCGAGGTGCGGGCTCGGTCTAACTATGGCTACACCTTC. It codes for CASSEVRARSNYGYTF.

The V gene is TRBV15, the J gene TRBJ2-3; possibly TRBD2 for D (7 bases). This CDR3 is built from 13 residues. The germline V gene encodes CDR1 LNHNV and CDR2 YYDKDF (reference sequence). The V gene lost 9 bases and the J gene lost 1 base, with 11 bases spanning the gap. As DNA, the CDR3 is TGTGCCACTCAAGGGGGGGGCACAGATACGCAGTATTTT. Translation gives CATQGGGTDTQYF.

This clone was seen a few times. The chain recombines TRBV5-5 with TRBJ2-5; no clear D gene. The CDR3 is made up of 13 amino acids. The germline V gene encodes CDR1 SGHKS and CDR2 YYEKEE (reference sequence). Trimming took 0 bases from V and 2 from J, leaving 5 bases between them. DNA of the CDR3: TGTGCCAGCAGCTTGGGCCAGCAAGAGACCCAGTACTTC. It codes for CASSLGQQETQYF.

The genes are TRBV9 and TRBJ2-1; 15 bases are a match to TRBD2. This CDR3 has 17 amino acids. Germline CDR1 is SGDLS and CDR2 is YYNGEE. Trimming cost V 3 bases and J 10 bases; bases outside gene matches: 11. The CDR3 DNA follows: TGTGCCAGCAGCGACGGACTAGCGGGAGGGCTAGCGGAAGAGCAGTTCTTC. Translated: CASSDGLAGGLAEEQFF.

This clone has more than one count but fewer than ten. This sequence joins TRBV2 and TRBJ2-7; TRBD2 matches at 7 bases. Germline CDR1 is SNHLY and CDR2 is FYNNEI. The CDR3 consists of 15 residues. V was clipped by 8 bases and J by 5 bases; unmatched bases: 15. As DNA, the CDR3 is TGTGCCAGCTGGAGTCAAGGCGGGAGTGGGGACGAGCAGTACTTC. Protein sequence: CASWSQGGSGDEQYF. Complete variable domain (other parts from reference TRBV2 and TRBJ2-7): EPEVTQTPSHQVTQMGQEVILRCVPISNHLYFYWYRQILGQKVEFLVSFYNNEISEKSEIFDDQFSVERPDGSNFTLKIRSTKLEDSAMYFCASWSQGGSGDEQYFGPGTRLTVT.

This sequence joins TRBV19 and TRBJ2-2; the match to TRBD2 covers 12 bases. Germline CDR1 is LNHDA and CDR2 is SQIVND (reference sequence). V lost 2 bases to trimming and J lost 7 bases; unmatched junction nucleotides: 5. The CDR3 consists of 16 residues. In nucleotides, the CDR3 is TGTGCCAGTAGTATACAGACTAGCGGGGGTAACGGGGAGCTGTTTTTT. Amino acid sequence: CASSIQTSGGNGELFF.

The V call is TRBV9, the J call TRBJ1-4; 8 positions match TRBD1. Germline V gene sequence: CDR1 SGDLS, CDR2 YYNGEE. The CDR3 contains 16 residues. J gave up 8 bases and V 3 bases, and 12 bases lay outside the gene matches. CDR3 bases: TGTGCCAGCAGCGCCAGCAGGGGGCTGGTGGGGGAAAAACTGTTTTTT. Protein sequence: CASSASRGLVGEKLFF.

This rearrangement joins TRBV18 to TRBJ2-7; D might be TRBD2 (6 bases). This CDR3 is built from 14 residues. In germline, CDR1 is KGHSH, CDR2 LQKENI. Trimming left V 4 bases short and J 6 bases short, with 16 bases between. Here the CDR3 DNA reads TGTGCCAGCTCACGAGGAGGGTTGCCCCTCGAGCAGTACTTC. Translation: CASSRGGLPLEQYF.

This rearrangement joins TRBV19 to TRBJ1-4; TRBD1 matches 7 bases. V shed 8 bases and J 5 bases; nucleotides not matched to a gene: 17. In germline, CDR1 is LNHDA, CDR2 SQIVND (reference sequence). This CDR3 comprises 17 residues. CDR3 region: CASQGGDSRNWNEKLFF. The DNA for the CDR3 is TGTGCCAGTCAGGGCGGGGACAGCAGAAACTGGAATGAAAAACTGTTTTTT.